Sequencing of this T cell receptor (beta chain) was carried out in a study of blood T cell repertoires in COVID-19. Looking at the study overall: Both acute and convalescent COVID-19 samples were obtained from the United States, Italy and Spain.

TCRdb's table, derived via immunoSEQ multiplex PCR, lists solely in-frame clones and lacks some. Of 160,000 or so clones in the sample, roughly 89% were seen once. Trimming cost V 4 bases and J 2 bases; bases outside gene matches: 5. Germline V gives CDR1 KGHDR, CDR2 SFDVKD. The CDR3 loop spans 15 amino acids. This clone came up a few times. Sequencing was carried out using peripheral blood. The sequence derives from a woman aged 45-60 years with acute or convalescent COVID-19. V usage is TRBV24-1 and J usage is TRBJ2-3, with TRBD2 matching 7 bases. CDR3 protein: CATSDASGYTDTQYF. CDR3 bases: TGTGCCACCAGTGACGCTAGCGGATACACAGATACGCAGTATTTT.